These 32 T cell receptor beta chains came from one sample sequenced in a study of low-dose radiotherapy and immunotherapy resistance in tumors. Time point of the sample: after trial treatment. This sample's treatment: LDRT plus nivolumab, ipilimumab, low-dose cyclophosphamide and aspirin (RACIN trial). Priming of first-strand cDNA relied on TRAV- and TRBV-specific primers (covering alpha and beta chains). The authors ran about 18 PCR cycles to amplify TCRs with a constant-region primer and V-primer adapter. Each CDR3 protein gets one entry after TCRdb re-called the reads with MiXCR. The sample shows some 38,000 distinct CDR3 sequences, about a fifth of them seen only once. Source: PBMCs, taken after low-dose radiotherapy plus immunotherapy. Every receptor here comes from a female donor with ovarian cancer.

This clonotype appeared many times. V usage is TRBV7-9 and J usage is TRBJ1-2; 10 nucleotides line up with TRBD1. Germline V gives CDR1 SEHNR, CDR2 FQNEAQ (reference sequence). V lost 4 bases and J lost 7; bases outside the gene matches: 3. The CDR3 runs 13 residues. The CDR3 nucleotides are TGTGCCAGCAGCTACGGACAGGGGGGTGGCTACACCTTC. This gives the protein CASSYGQGGGYTF. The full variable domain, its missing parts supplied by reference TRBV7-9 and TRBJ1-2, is DTGVSQNPRHKITKRGQNVTFRCDPISEHNRLYWYRQTLGQGPEFLTYFQNEAQLEKSRLLSDRFSAERPKGSFSTLEIQRTEQGDSAMYLCASSYGQGGGYTFGSGTRLTVV.

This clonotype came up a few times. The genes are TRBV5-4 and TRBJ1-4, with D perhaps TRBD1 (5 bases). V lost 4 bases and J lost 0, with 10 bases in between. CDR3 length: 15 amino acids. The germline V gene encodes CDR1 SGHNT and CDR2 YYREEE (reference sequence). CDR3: CASSADNPTNEKLFF. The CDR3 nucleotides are TGTGCCAGCAGCGCGGACAACCCAACTAATGAAAAACTGTTTTTT.

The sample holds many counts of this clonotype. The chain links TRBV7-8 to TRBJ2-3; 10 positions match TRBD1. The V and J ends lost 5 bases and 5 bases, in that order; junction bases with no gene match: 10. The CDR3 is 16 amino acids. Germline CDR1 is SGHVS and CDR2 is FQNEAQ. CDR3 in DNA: TGTGCCAGCAGCCCCGACAGGGGGCTAAATGAAGATACGCAGTATTTT. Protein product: CASSPDRGLNEDTQYF.

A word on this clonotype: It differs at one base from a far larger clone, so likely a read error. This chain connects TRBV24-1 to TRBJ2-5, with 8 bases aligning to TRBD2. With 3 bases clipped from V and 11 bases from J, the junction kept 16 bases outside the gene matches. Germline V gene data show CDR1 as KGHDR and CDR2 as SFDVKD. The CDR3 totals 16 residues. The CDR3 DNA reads TGTGCCACCAGTGATGATGGCGGGAGGATCTACAATGAGCAGTACTTC. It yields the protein CATSDDGGRIYNEQYF.

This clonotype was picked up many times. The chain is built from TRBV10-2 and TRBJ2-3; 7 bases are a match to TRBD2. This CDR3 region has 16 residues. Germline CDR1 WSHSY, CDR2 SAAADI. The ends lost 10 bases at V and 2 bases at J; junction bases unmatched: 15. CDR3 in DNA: TGCGCCACGGGGGGAGGCCAGAAAGACTCCACAGATACGCAGTATTTT. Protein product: CATGGGQKDSTDTQYF.

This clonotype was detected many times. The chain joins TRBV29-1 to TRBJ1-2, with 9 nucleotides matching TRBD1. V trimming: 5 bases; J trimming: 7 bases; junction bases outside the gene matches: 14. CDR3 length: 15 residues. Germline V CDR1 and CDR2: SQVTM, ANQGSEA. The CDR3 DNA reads TGCAGCGTTCCGGGACAGGGACGAGGGGAGCGTGGCTACACCTTC. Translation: CSVPGQGRGERGYTF.

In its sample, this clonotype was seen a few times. CDR3 DNA sequence: TGCAGTGCTAGCCCAGGGGGCACTGAGACCCAGTACTTC. It specifies CSASPGGTETQYF. The rearrangement links TRBV20-1 to TRBJ2-5; 8 bases align to TRBD1. The CDR3 spans 13 residues. CDR1 DFQATT and CDR2 SNEGSKA come from the germline V gene (reference sequence). V trimming: 3 bases; J trimming: 5 bases; junction bases outside the gene matches: 5.

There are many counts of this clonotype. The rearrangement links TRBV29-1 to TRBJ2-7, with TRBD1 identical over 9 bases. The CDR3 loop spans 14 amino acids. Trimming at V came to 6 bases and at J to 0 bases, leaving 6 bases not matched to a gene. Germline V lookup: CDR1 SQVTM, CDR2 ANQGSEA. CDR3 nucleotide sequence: TGCAGCGTCTACGGGACAGGGAGCTCCTACGAGCAGTACTTC. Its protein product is CSVYGTGSSYEQYF.

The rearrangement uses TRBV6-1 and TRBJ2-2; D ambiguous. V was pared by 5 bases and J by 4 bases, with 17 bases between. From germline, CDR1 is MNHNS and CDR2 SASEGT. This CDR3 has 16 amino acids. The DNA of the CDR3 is TGTGCCAGCAGTTTAGACATACGAGGACGCACCGGGGAGCTGTTTTTT. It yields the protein CASSLDIRGRTGELFF.

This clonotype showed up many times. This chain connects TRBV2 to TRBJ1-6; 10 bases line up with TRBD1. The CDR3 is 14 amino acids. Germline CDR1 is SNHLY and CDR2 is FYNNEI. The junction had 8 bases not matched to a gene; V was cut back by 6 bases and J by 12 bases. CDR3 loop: CASRGTGVLGPLHF. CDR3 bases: TGTGCCAGCAGGGGGACAGGGGTTTTAGGACCCCTCCACTTT.

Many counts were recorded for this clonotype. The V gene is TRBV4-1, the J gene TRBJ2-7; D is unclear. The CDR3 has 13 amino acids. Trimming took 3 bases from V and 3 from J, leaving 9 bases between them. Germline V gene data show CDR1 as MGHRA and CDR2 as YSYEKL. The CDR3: CASSQSSSYEQYF. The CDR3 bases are TGCGCCAGCAGCCAGAGCTCTAGCTACGAGCAGTACTTC.

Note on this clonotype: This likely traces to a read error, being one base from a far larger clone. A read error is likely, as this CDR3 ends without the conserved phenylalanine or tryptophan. CDR3: CASNTRQGSYEQYI. CDR3 in DNA: TGTGCCAGCAATACAAGACAGGGGTCCTACGAGCAGTACATC. The chain has TRBV6-1 and TRBJ2-7; 8 bases match TRBD1. The CDR3 covers 14 residues. In germline, CDR1 is MNHNS, CDR2 SASEGT. The trim removed 7 bases at V and 1 base at J, leaving 6 bases unmatched.

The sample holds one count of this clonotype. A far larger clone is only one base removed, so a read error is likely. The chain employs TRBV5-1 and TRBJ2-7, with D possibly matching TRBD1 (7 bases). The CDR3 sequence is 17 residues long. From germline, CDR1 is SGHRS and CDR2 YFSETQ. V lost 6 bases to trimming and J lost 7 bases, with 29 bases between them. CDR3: CASTDLAGQRTYNEQYF. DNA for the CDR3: TGCGCCAGCACCGACCTCGCGGGACAGAGAACCTACAATGAGCAGTACTTC.

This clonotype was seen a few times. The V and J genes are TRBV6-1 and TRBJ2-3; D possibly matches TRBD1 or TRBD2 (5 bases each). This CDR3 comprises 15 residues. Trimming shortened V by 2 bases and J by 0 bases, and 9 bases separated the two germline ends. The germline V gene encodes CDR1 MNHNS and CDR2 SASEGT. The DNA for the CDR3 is TGTGCCAGCAGTGAATTGGGGGTTAGCACAGATACGCAGTATTTT. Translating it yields CASSELGVSTDTQYF.

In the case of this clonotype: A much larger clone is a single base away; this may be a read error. The CDR3 region has the DNA TGTGCCAGCAGCTCTCTCTCCCCATCCCATGAGCAGTACTTC. It yields the protein CASSSLSPSHEQYF. The chain combines TRBV7-6 with TRBJ2-7; the D is unclear. CDR1 and CDR2 (germline): SGHVS, FNYEAQ. Trimming took off 4 bases at V and 7 bases at J, with 17 bases between the two ends. This CDR3 comprises 14 residues.

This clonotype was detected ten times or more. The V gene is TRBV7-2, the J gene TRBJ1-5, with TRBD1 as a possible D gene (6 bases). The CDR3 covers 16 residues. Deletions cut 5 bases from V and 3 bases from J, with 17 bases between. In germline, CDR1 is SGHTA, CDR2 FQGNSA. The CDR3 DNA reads TGTGCCAGCAGCGCTCGAGGACAGCAATTCAATCAGCCCCAGCATTTT. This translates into CASSARGQQFNQPQHF.

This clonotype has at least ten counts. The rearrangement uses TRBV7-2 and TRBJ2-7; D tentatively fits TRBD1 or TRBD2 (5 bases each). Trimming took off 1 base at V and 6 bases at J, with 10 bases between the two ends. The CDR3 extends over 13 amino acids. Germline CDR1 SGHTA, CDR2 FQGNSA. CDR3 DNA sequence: TGTGCCAGCAGCTTAGTACGGGGCGGCGAGCAGTACTTC. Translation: CASSLVRGGEQYF. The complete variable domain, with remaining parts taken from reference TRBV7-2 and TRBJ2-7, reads GAGVSQSPSNKVTEKGKDVELRCDPISGHTALYWYRQSLGQGLEFLIYFQGNSAPDKSGLPSDRFSAERTGGSVSTLTIQRTQQEDSAVYLCASSLVRGGEQYFGPGTRLTVT.

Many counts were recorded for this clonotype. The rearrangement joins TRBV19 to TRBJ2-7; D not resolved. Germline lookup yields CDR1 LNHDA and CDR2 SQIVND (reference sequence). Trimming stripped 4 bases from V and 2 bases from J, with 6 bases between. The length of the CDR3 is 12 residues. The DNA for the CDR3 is TGTGCCAGTAGTACTTCTGCCTACGAGCAGTACTTC. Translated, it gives CASSTSAYEQYF.

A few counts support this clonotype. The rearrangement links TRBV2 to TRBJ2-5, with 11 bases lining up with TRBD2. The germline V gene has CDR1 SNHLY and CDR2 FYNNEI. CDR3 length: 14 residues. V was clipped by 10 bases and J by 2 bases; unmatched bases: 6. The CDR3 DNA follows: TGTGCCAAATCTAGCGGGGGGAGACAAGAGACCCAGTACTTC. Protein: CAKSSGGRQETQYF.

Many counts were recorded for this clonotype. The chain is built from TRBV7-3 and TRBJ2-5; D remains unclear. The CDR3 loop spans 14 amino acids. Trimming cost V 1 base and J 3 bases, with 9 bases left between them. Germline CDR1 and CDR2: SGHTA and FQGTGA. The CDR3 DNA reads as TGTGCCAGCAGCTTAATGAGTCGTGAAGAGACCCAGTACTTC. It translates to CASSLMSREETQYF.

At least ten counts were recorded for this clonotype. The CDR3 region has the DNA TGTGCCAGCAGCGTGGACAGGCTCCTGCACACTGAAGCTTTCTTT. This gives the protein CASSVDRLLHTEAFF. The chain has TRBV28 and TRBJ1-1, with 7 bases matching TRBD1. This CDR3 is built from 15 residues. J lost 3 bases, V lost 6 bases, and 10 bases had no gene match. Germline CDR1 reads MDHEN; CDR2 reads SYDVKM. Based on the CDR3 plus reference TRBV28 and TRBJ1-1, the full variable domain is DVKVTQSSRYLVKRTGEKVFLECVQDMDHENMFWYRQDPGLGLRLIYFSYDVKMKEKGDIPEGYSVSREKKERFSLILESASTNQTSMYLCASSVDRLLHTEAFFGQGTRLTVV.

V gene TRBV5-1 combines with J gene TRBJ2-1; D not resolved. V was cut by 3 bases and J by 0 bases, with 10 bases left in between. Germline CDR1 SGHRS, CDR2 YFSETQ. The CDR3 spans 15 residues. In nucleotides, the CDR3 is TGCGCCAGCAGCTCGACGGTTAGCTCCTACAATGAGCAGTTCTTC. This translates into CASSSTVSSYNEQFF. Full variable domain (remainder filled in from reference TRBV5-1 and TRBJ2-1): KAGVTQTPRYLIKTRGQQVTLSCSPISGHRSVSWYQQTPGQGLQFLFEYFSETQRNKGNFPGRFSGRQFSNSRSEMNVSTLELGDSALYLCASSSTVSSYNEQFFGPGTRLTVL.

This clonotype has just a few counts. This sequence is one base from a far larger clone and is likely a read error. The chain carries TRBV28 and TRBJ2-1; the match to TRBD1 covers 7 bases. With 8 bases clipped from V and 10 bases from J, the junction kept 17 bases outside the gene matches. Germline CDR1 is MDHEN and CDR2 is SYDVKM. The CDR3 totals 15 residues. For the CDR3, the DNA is TGTGCCAGCCGCAGAGCCGGGGACAGACCCTACGAGCAGTTCTTC. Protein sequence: CASRRAGDRPYEQFF.

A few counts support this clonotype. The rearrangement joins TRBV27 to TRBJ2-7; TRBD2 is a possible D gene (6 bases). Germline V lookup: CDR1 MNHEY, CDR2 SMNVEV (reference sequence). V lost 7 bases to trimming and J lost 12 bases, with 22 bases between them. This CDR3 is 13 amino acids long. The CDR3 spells CASTQDIRLGLYF. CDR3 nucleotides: TGTGCCAGCACCCAGGACATAAGACTAGGTCTGTACTTC.

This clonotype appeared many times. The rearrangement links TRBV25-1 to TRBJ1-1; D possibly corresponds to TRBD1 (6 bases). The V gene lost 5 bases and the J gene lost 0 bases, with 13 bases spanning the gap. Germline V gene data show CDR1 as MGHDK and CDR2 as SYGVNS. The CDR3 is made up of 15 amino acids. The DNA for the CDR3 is TGTGCCAGCAGTCCTCAGACAGGAATGAACACTGAAGCTTTCTTT. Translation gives CASSPQTGMNTEAFF.

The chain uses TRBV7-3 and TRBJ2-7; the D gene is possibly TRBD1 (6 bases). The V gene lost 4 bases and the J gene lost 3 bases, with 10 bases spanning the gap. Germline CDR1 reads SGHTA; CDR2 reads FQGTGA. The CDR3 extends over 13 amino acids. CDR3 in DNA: TGTGCCAGCAGCTATCAAGGGGGCTACGAGCAGTACTTC. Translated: CASSYQGGYEQYF.

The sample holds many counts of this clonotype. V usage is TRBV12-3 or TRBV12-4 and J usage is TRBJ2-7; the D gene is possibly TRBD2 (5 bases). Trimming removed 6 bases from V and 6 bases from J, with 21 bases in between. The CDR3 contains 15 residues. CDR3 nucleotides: TGTGCCAGCAGCTCCCGGCAGCGGCAACCCGGCGAGCAGTACTTC. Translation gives CASSSRQRQPGEQYF.

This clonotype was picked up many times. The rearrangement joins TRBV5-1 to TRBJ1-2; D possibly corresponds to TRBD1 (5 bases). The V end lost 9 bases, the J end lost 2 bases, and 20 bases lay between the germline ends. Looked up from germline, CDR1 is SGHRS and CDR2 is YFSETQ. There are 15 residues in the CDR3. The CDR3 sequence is CATRPAPTENYGYTF. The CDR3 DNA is TGCGCCACCCGCCCCGCTCCGACAGAAAACTATGGCTACACCTTC.

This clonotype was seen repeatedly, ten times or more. The CDR3, as DNA: TGTGCCAGCAGTTTGTCAGGGTTGCGCACTGAAGCTTTCTTT. Encoded protein: CASSLSGLRTEAFF. The chain is built from TRBV27 and TRBJ1-1; perhaps TRBD1 as D (5 bases). Between the trimmed V and J ends, which lost 3 bases and 4 bases, there was a span of 12 bases. The length of the CDR3 is 14 residues. Germline V lookup: CDR1 MNHEY, CDR2 SMNVEV (reference sequence).

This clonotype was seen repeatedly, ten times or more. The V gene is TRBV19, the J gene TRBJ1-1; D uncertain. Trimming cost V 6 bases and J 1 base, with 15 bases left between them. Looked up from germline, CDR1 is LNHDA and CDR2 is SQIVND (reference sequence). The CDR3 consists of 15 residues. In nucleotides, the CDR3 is TGTGCCAGTAGGACGGAGGGCTTAAAGAACACTGAAGCTTTCTTT. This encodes CASRTEGLKNTEAFF.

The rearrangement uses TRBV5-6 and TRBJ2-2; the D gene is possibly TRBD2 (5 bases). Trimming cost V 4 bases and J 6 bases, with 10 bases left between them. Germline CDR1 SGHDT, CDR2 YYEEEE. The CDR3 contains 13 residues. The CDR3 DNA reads TGTGCCAGCAGCGCCACAGCGGCCGGGGAGCTGTTTTTT. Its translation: CASSATAAGELFF.

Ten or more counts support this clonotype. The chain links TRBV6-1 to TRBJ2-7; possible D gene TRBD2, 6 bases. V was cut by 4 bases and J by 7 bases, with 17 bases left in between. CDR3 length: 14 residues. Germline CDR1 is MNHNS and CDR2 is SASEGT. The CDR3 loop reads CASSVGTPAGEQYF. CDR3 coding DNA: TGTGCCAGCAGTGTCGGGACTCCTGCCGGGGAGCAGTACTTC.